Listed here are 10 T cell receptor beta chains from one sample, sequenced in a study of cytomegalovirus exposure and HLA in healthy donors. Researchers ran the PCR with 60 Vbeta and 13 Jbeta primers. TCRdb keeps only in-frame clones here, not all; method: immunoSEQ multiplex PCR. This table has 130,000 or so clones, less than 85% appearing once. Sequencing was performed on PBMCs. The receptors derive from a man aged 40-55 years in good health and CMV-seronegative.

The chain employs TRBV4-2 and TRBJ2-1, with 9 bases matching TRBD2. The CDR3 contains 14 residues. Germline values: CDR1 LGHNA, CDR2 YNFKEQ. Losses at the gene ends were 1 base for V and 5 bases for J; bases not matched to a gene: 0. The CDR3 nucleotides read TGTGCCAGCAGCCAAGGACTAGCGGACAATGAGCAGTTCTTC. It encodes CASSQGLADNEQFF.

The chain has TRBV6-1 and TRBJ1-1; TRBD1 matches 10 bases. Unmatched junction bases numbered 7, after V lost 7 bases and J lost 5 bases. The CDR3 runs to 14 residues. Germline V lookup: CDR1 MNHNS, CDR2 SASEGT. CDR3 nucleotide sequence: TGTGCCAGCAACCCCGGGACAGGGGTTACTGAAGCTTTCTTT. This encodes CASNPGTGVTEAFF.

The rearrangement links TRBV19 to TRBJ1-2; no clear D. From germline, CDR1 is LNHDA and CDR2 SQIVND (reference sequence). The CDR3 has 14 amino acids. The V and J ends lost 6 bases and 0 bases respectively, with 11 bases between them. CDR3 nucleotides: TGTGCCAGTAGGATGCGCGGAGCTAACTATGGCTACACCTTC. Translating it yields CASRMRGANYGYTF.

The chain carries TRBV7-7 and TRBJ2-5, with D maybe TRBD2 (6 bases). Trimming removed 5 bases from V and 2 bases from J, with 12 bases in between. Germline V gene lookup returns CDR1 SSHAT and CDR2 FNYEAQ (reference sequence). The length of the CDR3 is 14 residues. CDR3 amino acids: CASSPGLVQETQYF. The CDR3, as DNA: TGTGCCAGCAGCCCGGGACTGGTTCAAGAGACCCAGTACTTC.

The CDR3 sequence is CASSPTTNTGELFF. The DNA of the CDR3 is TGTGCCAGCAGCCCGACTACGAACACCGGGGAGCTGTTTTTT. The chain recombines TRBV2 with TRBJ2-2; D may be TRBD2 (5 bases). V dropped 6 bases and J dropped 0 bases, with 8 bases sitting between them. The CDR3 runs to 14 residues. Germline CDR1 is SNHLY and CDR2 is FYNNEI.

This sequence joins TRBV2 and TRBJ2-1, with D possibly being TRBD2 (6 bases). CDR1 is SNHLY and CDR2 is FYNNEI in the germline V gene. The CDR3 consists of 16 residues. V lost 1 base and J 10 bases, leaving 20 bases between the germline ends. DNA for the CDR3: TGTGCCAGCAGTGAAGGGCATTTTTCAGCGGGCTACGAGCAGTTCTTC. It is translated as CASSEGHFSAGYEQFF.

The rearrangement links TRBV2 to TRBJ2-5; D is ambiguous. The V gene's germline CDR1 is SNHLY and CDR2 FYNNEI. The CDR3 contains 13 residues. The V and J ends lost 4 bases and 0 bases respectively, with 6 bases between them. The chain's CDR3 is CASSASYQETQYF. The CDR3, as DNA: TGTGCCAGCAGTGCCTCGTACCAAGAGACCCAGTACTTC.

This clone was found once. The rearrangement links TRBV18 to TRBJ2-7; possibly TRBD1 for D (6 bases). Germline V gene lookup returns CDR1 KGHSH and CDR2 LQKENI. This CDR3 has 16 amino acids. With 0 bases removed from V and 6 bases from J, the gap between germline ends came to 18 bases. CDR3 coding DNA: TGTGCCAGCTCACCACCGAGTTTACAGGGATTGGTCGAGCAGTACTTC. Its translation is CASSPPSLQGLVEQYF.

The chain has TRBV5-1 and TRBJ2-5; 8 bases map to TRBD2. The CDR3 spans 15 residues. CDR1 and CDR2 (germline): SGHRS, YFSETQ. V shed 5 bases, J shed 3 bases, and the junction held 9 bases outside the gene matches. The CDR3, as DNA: TGCGCCAGCAGTTCCTTTAGCGGGGATAAAGAGACCCAGTACTTC. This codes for CASSSFSGDKETQYF.

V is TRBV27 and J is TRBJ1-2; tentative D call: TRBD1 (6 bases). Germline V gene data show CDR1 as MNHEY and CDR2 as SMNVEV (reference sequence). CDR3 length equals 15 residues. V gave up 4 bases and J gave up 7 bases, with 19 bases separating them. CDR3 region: CASSWRGAMIGGYTF. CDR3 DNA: TGTGCCAGCAGTTGGCGGGGGGCTATGATTGGTGGCTACACCTTC.